These T cell receptor beta chains were read from a single sample in a study of PD-1 blockade in classical Hodgkin lymphoma. Data came from immunoSEQ multiplex PCR; TCRdb stores just in-frame clones and leaves some out. The profile shows over 15,000 clones, roughly 84% of them singletons. The sequenced sample was peripheral blood mononuclear cells (PBMCs), obtained at baseline. All receptors come from a human donor with classical Hodgkin lymphoma. The CDR3 runs from the conserved cysteine through the conserved F or W. A D gene is named only where the DNA matches it firmly. Size tells how often a clone was seen (once, few, many) or the class of an expanded clone, and some rows leave it out.

d_gene: .
j_gene: TRBJ2-2
abundance: .
v_gene: TRBV30
CDR3aa: CAWSGRGGTGELFF
CDR3nt: TGTGCCTGGAGTGGGAGGGGCGGCACCGGGGAGCTGTTTTTT

d_gene: TRBD1
j_gene: TRBJ2-6
abundance: .
v_gene: TRBV9
CDR3aa: CASSVRRTGHTGANVLTF
CDR3nt: TGTGCCAGCAGCGTCCGCCGGACAGGTCATACTGGGGCCAACGTCCTGACTTTC

d_gene: TRBD2
j_gene: TRBJ2-1
abundance: .
v_gene: TRBV7-8
CDR3aa: CASSLYPSGSTGNEQFF
CDR3nt: TGTGCCAGCAGCCTATACCCTAGCGGGAGCACAGGCAATGAGCAGTTCTTC

d_gene: .
j_gene: TRBJ2-3
abundance: .
v_gene: TRBV28
CDR3aa: CASSLAPYFAASTDTQYF
CDR3nt: TGTGCCAGCAGTTTAGCCCCTTATTTTGCGGCTAGCACAGATACGCAGTATTTT

d_gene: TRBD1
j_gene: TRBJ2-7
abundance: .
v_gene: TRBV5-1
CDR3aa: CASSLVGQTYEQYF
CDR3nt: TGCGCCAGCAGCTTGGTGGGACAGACCTACGAGCAGTACTTC

d_gene: .
j_gene: TRBJ2-2
abundance: .
v_gene: TRBV6-5
CDR3aa: CASSSPGLLDTGELFF
CDR3nt: TGTGCCAGCAGTTCCCCGGGGCTACTGGACACCGGGGAGCTGTTTTTT

d_gene: .
j_gene: TRBJ2-5
abundance: .
v_gene: TRBV28
CDR3aa: CASQGGQETQYF
CDR3nt: TGTGCCAGCCAGGGCGGCCAAGAGACCCAGTACTTC

d_gene: .
j_gene: TRBJ2-1
abundance: .
v_gene: TRBV7-2
CDR3aa: CASSPELSSYNEQFF
CDR3nt: TGTGCCAGCAGCCCGGAGCTTAGCTCCTACAATGAGCAGTTCTTC

d_gene: TRBD1
j_gene: TRBJ1-2
abundance: few
v_gene: TRBV19
CDR3aa: CASSARDSVYGYTF
CDR3nt: TGTGCCAGTAGTGCTAGGGACAGCGTTTATGGCTACACCTTC

d_gene: TRBD1
j_gene: TRBJ2-3
abundance: .
v_gene: TRBV27
CDR3aa: CASSLTSGGPTTQYF
CDR3nt: TGTGCCAGCAGTTTAACGTCAGGGGGCCCTACGACGCAGTATTTT

d_gene: TRBD1
j_gene: TRBJ2-7
abundance: few
v_gene: TRBV28
CDR3aa: CASSFPRDRVYSYEQYF
CDR3nt: TGTGCCAGCAGTTTTCCCCGGGACAGGGTTTACTCCTACGAGCAGTACTTC

d_gene: .
j_gene: TRBJ2-5
abundance: few
v_gene: TRBV4-2
CDR3aa: CASSPGLTALLGETQYF
CDR3nt: TGTGCCAGCAGCCCTGGGCTGACGGCCCTCCTTGGAGAGACCCAGTACTTC

d_gene: .
j_gene: TRBJ2-1
abundance: .
v_gene: TRBV27
CDR3aa: CASSSDSSYNEQFF
CDR3nt: TGTGCCAGCAGTTCAGACAGCTCCTACAATGAGCAGTTCTTC

d_gene: .
j_gene: TRBJ2-5
abundance: .
v_gene: TRBV5-6
CDR3aa: CASSLGGGQETQYF
CDR3nt: TGTGCCAGCAGCTTGGGAGGGGGCCAAGAGACCCAGTACTTC

d_gene: TRBD2
j_gene: TRBJ2-5
abundance: .
v_gene: TRBV5-5
CDR3aa: CASSFGTSGGGETQYF
CDR3nt: TGTGCCAGCAGCTTCGGGACTAGCGGGGGTGGAGAGACCCAGTACTTC

d_gene: .
j_gene: TRBJ2-5
abundance: .
v_gene: TRBV9
CDR3aa: CASSVAGRGSTQETQYF
CDR3nt: TGTGCCAGCAGCGTAGCGGGCCGGGGCTCAACTCAAGAGACCCAGTACTTC

d_gene: .
j_gene: TRBJ1-6
abundance: .
v_gene: TRBV5-1
CDR3aa: CASSLAGKSNSPLHF
CDR3nt: TGCGCCAGCAGCTTGGCGGGGAAGAGCAATTCACCCCTCCACTTT